A single sample gave rise to the 11 T cell receptor beta chains below, sequenced in a study of a mutant IDH1 vaccine in newly diagnosed glioma. Produced via immunoSEQ multiplex PCR; TCRdb's table is partial and in-frame only. The data show roughly 16,000 clones, with about 80% seen just once and 10% held by the top ten. As to time point: baseline, week 1 (first vaccination visit). Regarding treatment: pre-vaccination baseline after standard-of-care therapy. The material sequenced was PBMCs, taken from a glioma patient treated with radiotherapy, temozolomide or both. The receptors stem from a man aged 40-55 years with glioma.

This clone has more than one count but fewer than ten. This rearrangement joins TRBV5-1 to TRBJ1-1; 11 bases fit TRBD1. Trimming took 4 bases from V and 3 from J; bases not matched to a gene: 8. The CDR3 runs 16 residues. Germline CDR1 is SGHRS and CDR2 is YFSETQ. CDR3 sequence: CASSPLVGQGDTEAFF. As DNA, the CDR3 is TGCGCCAGCAGCCCCCTTGTGGGACAGGGGGACACTGAAGCTTTCTTT.

The CDR3 nucleotides read TGTGCCAGCAGTGTAGATTACTATGGCTACACCTTC. It encodes CASSVDYYGYTF. V usage is TRBV25-1 and J usage is TRBJ1-2; D remains ambiguous. Germline values: CDR1 MGHDK, CDR2 SYGVNS. There are 12 residues in the CDR3. The V end lost 4 bases, the J end lost 3 bases, and 6 bases lay between the germline ends.

This chain uses TRBV6-6 with TRBJ1-1, with D hard to call. V lost 5 bases to trimming and J lost 3 bases, with 7 bases between them. CDR1 and CDR2 from the germline V gene are MNHNY and SVGAGI (reference sequence). The CDR3 extends over 12 amino acids. The CDR3 sequence is CASSEPDTEAFF. The CDR3 DNA is TGTGCCAGCAGTGAGCCTGACACTGAAGCTTTCTTT.

V usage is TRBV11-2 and J usage is TRBJ2-7, with a weak D call TRBD1 (7 bases). Trimming shortened V by 0 bases and J by 3 bases, and 15 bases separated the two germline ends. The CDR3 sequence is 16 residues long. Germline values: CDR1 SGHAT, CDR2 FQNNGV. CDR3 loop: CASSLDGNQGGYEQYV. The CDR3 bases are TGTGCCAGCAGCTTAGATGGGAACCAGGGGGGCTACGAGCAGTACGTC.

V and J are TRBV14 and TRBJ1-2, with D tentatively TRBD1 (5 bases). V lost 6 bases to trimming and J lost 2 bases, with 10 bases between them. The germline gives CDR1 SGHDN, CDR2 FVKESK. CDR3 length: 13 residues. The DNA of the CDR3 is TGTGCCAGCAGTCGGGGGGGGAACTATGGCTACACCTTC. Translation: CASSRGGNYGYTF.

A few counts support this clone. The chain carries TRBV2 and TRBJ1-5, with D uncertain. From germline, CDR1 is SNHLY and CDR2 FYNNEI. V was cut by 7 bases and J by 0 bases, with 7 bases left in between. The CDR3 totals 13 residues. The CDR3, as DNA: TGTGCCAGCACGGGAGTTAGCAATCAGCCCCAGCATTTT. Amino acid sequence: CASTGVSNQPQHF.

CDR3 protein: CASSESAASGANVLTF. CDR3 DNA sequence: TGTGCCAGCAGTGAAAGTGCGGCCTCTGGGGCCAACGTCCTGACTTTC. This sequence joins TRBV6-1 and TRBJ2-6; D remains ambiguous. Germline V lookup: CDR1 MNHNS, CDR2 SASEGT. V lost 2 bases to trimming and J lost 0 bases, with 8 bases between them. This CDR3 has 16 residues.

J is TRBJ2-3 and V is TRBV27; D possibly corresponds to TRBD2 (5 bases). Trimming took off 3 bases at V and 0 bases at J, with 13 bases between the two ends. Germline lookup yields CDR1 MNHEY and CDR2 SMNVEV (reference sequence). This CDR3 contains 16 residues. The CDR3 loop is CASSLRDDTSTDTQYF. Written as DNA, the CDR3 is TGTGCCAGCAGTTTGAGGGATGACACTAGCACAGATACGCAGTATTTT.

This clone was detected only once. The chain is built from TRBV19 and TRBJ1-1, with 7 bases matching TRBD1. V gave up 8 bases and J gave up 1 base; unmatched junction bases: 10. The CDR3 consists of 15 residues. Germline V lookup: CDR1 LNHDA, CDR2 SQIVND (reference sequence). The CDR3 DNA follows: TGTGCCAGTCATCTGGGACAGCCCAGGAACACTGAAGCTTTCTTT. Its translation is CASHLGQPRNTEAFF.

This chain connects TRBV19 to TRBJ2-5; D is unresolved. CDR1 and CDR2 (germline): LNHDA, SQIVND (reference sequence). This CDR3 contains 12 residues. Trimming left V 0 bases short and J 4 bases short, with 3 bases between. The CDR3 is CASSIDRETQYF. CDR3 sequence (DNA): TGTGCCAGTAGTATAGACCGAGAGACCCAGTACTTC.

The chain has TRBV2 and TRBJ2-1, with 9 nucleotides matching TRBD2. J was trimmed by 4 bases and V by 3 bases; bases with no gene match: 4. The germline gives CDR1 SNHLY, CDR2 FYNNEI. This CDR3 comprises 15 residues. CDR3 sequence: CASSDDSGSYNEQFF. The CDR3 DNA reads as TGTGCCAGCAGTGATGATAGCGGGAGTTACAATGAGCAGTTCTTC. The whole variable domain, remainder taken from reference TRBV2 and TRBJ2-1, is EPEVTQTPSHQVTQMGQEVILRCVPISNHLYFYWYRQILGQKVEFLVSFYNNEISEKSEIFDDQFSVERPDGSNFTLKIRSTKLEDSAMYFCASSDDSGSYNEQFFGPGTRLTVL.